This T cell receptor (beta chain) comes out of a study of shared clonotypes between healthy human individuals. Study overall: Researchers assigned three CD4 naive, three CD4 memory, two CD8 naive and one CD8 memory plate to each donor.

Only CD45RO-negative cells positively selected for CCR7 counted as naive CD8 cells, so terminally differentiated effector memory CD45RA+ cells were excluded. Per germline, CDR1 SGHNT and CDR2 YYREEE (reference sequence). There are 13 residues in the CDR3. Trimming left V 4 bases short and J 7 bases short, with 11 bases between. This clone was seen only a few times. Its antigen remains unknown. Study-wide points: Naive CD4 clonotypes overlapped across a handful of donors at roughly 5%. Among donors, clonotype sharing was expected to be affected by sequencing depth.

A roughly 200 ng quantity of DNA, roughly 30,000 T cell genomes, went into the sorted-subset replicate PCRs. Generated by immunoSEQ multiplex PCR, the TCRdb table keeps only in-frame clones and is missing some. The table records under 700,000 clones, about 95% of them present only once. The sequenced sample consisted of naive CD8+ T cells sorted from blood. The TCR comes from a woman between 25 and 40 years old in good health. The J gene is TRBJ2-2, the V gene TRBV5-4; no reliable D call. CDR3 nucleotide sequence: TGTGCCAGCAGCCCCGGTCACGGCGGGGAGCTGTTTTTT. Its protein product is CASSPGHGGELFF.